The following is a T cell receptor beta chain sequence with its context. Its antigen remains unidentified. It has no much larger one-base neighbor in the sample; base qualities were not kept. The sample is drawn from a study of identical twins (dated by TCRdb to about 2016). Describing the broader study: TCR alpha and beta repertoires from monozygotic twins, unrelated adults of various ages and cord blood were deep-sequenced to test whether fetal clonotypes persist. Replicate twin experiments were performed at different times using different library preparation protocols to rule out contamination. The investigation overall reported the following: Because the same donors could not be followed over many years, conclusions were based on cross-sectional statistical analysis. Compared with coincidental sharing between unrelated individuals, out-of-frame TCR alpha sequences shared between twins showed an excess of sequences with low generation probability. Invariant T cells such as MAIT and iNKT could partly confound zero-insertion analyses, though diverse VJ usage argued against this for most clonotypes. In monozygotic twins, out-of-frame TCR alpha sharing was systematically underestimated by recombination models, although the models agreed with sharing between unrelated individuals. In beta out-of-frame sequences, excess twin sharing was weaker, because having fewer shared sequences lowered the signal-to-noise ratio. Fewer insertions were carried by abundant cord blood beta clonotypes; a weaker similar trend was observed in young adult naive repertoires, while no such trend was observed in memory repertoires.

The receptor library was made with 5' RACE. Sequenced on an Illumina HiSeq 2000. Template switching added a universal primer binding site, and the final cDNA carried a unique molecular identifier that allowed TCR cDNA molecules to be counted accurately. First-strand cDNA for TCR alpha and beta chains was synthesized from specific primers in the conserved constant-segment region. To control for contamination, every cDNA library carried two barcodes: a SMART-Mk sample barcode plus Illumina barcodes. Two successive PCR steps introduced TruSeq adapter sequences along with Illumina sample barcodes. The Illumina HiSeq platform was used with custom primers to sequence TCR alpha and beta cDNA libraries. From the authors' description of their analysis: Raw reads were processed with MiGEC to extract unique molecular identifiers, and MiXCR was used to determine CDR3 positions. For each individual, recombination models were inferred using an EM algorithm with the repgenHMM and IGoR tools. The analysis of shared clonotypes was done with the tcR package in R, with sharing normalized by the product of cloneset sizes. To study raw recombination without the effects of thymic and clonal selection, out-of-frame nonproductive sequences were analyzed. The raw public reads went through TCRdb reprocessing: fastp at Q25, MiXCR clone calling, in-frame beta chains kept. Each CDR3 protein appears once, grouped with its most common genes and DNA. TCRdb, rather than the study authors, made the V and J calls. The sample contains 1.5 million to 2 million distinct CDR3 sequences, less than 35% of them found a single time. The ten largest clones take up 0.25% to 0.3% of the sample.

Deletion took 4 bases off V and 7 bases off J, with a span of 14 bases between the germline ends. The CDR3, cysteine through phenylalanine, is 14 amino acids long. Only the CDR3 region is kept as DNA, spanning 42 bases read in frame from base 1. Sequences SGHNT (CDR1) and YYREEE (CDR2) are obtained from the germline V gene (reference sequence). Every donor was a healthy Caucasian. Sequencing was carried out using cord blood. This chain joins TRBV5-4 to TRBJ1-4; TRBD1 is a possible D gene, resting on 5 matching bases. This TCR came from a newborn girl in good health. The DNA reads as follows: TGTGCCAGCAGCCAAAAGGACGGGACTGAAAAACTGTTTTTT. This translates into CASSQKDGTEKLFF. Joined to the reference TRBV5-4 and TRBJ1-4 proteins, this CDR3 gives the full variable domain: ETGVTQSPTHLIKTRGQQVTLRCSSQSGHNTVSWYQQALGQGPQFIFQYYREEENGRGNFPPRFSGLQFPNYSSELNVNALELDDSALYLCASSQKDGTEKLFFGSGTQLSVL.